This T cell receptor beta chain is drawn from a study of blood T cell repertoires in COVID-19. The overall study: Specimens from acute and convalescent COVID-19 originated in the United States, Italy and Spain. T cells, B-cell-depleted T cells, or PBMCs supplied cDNA or gDNA.

The protocol was immunoSEQ multiplex PCR, while the TCRdb copy is restricted to in-frame clones and leaves out a portion. In the table there are around 200,000 clones, around four fifths of which are singletons. This CDR3 comprises 14 residues. From germline, CDR1 is KGHSH and CDR2 LQKENI. Trimming cost V 6 bases and J 2 bases, with 13 bases left between them. The rearrangement uses TRBV18 and TRBJ1-2, with a weak D call TRBD1 (5 bases). Sequenced: peripheral blood. The origin of this receptor is a woman aged 40 to 50 with active or convalescent COVID-19. Here the CDR3 DNA reads TGTGCCAGCTCCAGGGAGGCGGGGAACTATGGCTACACCTTC. It yields the protein CASSREAGNYGYTF.